The 10 T cell receptor beta chains presented below share a single source sample, sequenced in a study of shared clonotypes between healthy human individuals. TCRdb's table, derived via immunoSEQ multiplex PCR, lists solely in-frame clones and lacks some. The table has over 2 million clones, 85% to 95% seen once. Material: naive CD4+ T cells from PBMCs. Subset noted: CD45RA+ positively selected. All receptors come from a man aged 18 to 29 in good health. Some clones in this sample may be carry-over from other donors' samples.

This clone appeared a few times. The chain carries TRBV6-6 and TRBJ1-2; 8 nucleotides agree with TRBD1. Losses at the gene ends were 6 bases for V and 6 bases for J; bases not matched to a gene: 6. This CDR3 comprises 13 residues. From germline, CDR1 is MNHNY and CDR2 SVGAGI (reference sequence). CDR3 protein: CASRPDRVNGYTF. DNA for the CDR3: TGTGCCAGCAGACCGGACAGGGTGAATGGCTACACCTTC.

The chain recombines TRBV7-3 with TRBJ2-7, with 7 nucleotides matching TRBD1. From germline, CDR1 is SGHTA and CDR2 FQGTGA. There are 15 residues in the CDR3. The trim removed 5 bases at V and 5 bases at J, leaving 12 bases unmatched. CDR3 DNA: TGTGCCAGCAGCCCAGGGGGTGGGAGAGTCCACGAGCAGTACTTC. Translating gives CASSPGGGRVHEQYF.

V is TRBV5-1 and J is TRBJ2-1; 8 positions agree with TRBD1. The CDR3 has 14 residues. Germline trimming cut 1 base from V and 10 bases from J; bases unmatched to any gene: 7. Germline CDR1 and CDR2: SGHRS and YFSETQ. As DNA, the CDR3 is TGCGCCAGCAGCTTGTTCAGGGGGCCCAACGAGCAGTTCTTC. Translating gives CASSLFRGPNEQFF.

The chain combines TRBV27 with TRBJ2-7, with D tentatively TRBD1 or TRBD2 (5 bases each). Germline V gene sequence: CDR1 MNHEY, CDR2 SMNVEV (reference sequence). V was shortened by 6 bases and J by 0 bases, with 12 bases between the two germline ends. CDR3 size: 14 residues. CDR3 protein: CASRRGLPSYEQYF. CDR3 nucleotide sequence: TGTGCCAGCAGGAGGGGCCTACCCTCCTACGAGCAGTACTTC.

The table lists this clone with a few counts. The V and J genes are TRBV9 and TRBJ1-5; D is unresolved. The CDR3 extends over 13 amino acids. V lost 9 bases and J lost 10, with 20 bases in between. Looked up from germline, CDR1 is SGDLS and CDR2 is YYNGEE. The CDR3 here is CATRGRTLIPQHF. CDR3 sequence (DNA): TGTGCCACCCGAGGTCGGACCCTGATACCCCAGCATTTT.

This clone has just one count. The chain is built from TRBV25-1 and TRBJ2-3; D is unclear. CDR1 MGHDK and CDR2 SYGVNS come from the germline V gene. The V end lost 6 bases, the J end lost 1 base, and 14 bases lay between the germline ends. This CDR3 region has 15 residues. The chain's CDR3 is CASSPPHDRTDTQYF. DNA of the CDR3: TGTGCCAGCAGCCCTCCCCATGACCGCACAGATACGCAGTATTTT.

The rearrangement joins TRBV5-1 to TRBJ1-5; D is uncertain. This CDR3 spans 14 amino acids. The germline V gene has CDR1 SGHRS and CDR2 YFSETQ. Trimming removed 2 bases from V and 1 base from J, with 7 bases in between. The CDR3 reads CASSFGESNQPQHF. The CDR3 bases are TGCGCCAGCAGCTTTGGGGAAAGCAATCAGCCCCAGCATTTT.

This chain joins TRBV30 and TRBJ2-5; no firm D call. Germline CDR1 GTSNPN, CDR2 SVGIG (reference sequence). There are 12 residues in the CDR3. V lost 2 bases to trimming and J lost 5 bases, with 9 bases between them. For the CDR3, the DNA is TGTGCCTGGAGTCTGGAGACGGAGACCCAGTACTTC. Protein product: CAWSLETETQYF.

The genes are TRBV5-1 and TRBJ1-3; D gene uncertain. Germline lookup yields CDR1 SGHRS and CDR2 YFSETQ. V lost 4 bases, J lost 0 bases, and 14 bases lay in between. CDR3 length: 16 amino acids. Here the CDR3 reads CASSTVSSDSGNTIYF. Here the CDR3 DNA reads TGCGCCAGCAGCACGGTTAGCTCAGACTCTGGAAACACCATATATTTT.

This chain uses TRBV6-5 with TRBJ2-3, with 8 bases fitting TRBD2. From germline, CDR1 is MNHEY and CDR2 SVGAGI. The V segment lost 2 bases and the J segment 6 bases; nucleotides outside the gene matches: 10. The CDR3 contains 16 residues. The CDR3 bases are TGTGCCAGCAGTTACGGGTTTTTCGGGAGGGGGGATACGCAGTATTTT. Protein: CASSYGFFGRGDTQYF.